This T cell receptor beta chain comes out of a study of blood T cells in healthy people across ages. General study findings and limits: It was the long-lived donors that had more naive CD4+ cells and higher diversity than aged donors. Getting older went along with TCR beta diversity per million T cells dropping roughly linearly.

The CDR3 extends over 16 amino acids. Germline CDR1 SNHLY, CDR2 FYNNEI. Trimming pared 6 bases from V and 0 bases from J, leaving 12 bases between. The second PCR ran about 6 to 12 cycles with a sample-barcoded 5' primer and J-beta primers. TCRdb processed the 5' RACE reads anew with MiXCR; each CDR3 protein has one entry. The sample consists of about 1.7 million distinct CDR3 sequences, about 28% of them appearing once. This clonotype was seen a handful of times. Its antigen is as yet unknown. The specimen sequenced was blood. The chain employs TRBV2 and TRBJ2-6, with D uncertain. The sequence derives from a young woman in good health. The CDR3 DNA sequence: TGTGCCAGCAGCCAGTTGGGGAACTCTGGGGCCAACGTCCTGACTTTC. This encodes CASSQLGNSGANVLTF.